The TCR beta chain described here comes from a study of blood T cell repertoires in COVID-19. The overall study: The study drew acute and convalescent COVID-19 samples from the United States, Italy and Spain.

In the original analysis: Nucleated cell number was recorded as an estimate derived from reference gene primer amplification. Assay used: immunoSEQ multiplex PCR; TCRdb lists only in-frame clones, some missing. Clone size and V and J calls were adopted from that table, with D and trimming inferred from the DNA. The data hold 200,000 or so clones, with 65% to 90% observed a single time. Per the germline V gene, CDR1 is SNHLY and CDR2 is FYNNEI. The CDR3 runs to 12 residues. V was trimmed by 6 bases and J by 5 bases, leaving 10 bases between them. This chain links TRBV2 with TRBJ1-1; D gene ambiguous. This sequence originates from a man aged 50 to 59 with acute or convalescent COVID-19. The sequenced sample was peripheral blood. The CDR3 here is CASSVGRTEAFF. The DNA of the CDR3 is TGTGCCAGCAGCGTCGGGAGAACTGAAGCTTTCTTT.